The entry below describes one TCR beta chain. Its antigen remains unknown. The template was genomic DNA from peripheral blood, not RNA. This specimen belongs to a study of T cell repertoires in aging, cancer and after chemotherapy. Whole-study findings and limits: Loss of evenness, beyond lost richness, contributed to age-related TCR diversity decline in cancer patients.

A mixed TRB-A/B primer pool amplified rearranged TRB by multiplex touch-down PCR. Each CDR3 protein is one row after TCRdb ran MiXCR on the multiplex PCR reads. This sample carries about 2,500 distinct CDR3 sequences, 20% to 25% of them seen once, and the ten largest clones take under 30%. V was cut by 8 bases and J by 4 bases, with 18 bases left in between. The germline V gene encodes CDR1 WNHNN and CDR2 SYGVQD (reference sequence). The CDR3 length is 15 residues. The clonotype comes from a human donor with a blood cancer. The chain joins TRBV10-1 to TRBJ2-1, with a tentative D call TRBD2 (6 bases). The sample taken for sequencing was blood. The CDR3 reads CASSDQRVSYNEQFF. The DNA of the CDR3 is TGCGCCAGCTCTGACCAGCGGGTTTCGTACAATGAGCAGTTCTTC.